A selection of T cell receptor beta chains follows, all from one sample in a study of shared clonotypes between healthy human individuals. Method: immunoSEQ multiplex PCR; TCRdb's copy keeps in-frame clones and lacks some. The sample lists roughly 1,000,000 clones, approximately 80% occurring once. The specimen sequenced was memory CD4+ T cells from PBMCs. These receptors came from a man aged 18 to 35 in good health. Some clones in this sample may be carry-over from other donors' samples. Each CDR3 is given with its conserved first and last residue. Fields, in order: V gene, J gene, CDR3 length, D gene, clone size, CDR3 DNA, CDR3 protein. The D gene is left open where the match is weak. Part of the rows lack a size; the others show once, few, many or a class for expanded clones.

v_gene: TRBV29-1; j_gene: TRBJ2-1; len: 10; d_gene: NA; abundance: NA; CDR3nt: TGCAGCGCCGGAAAGAGAGAGCAGTTCTTC; CDR3aa: CSAGKREQFF
v_gene: TRBV28; j_gene: TRBJ2-2; len: 16; d_gene: TRBD2; abundance: NA; CDR3nt: TGTGCCAGCAGCCTAGGGCTAGCGGGAGGGTCCGGGGAGCTGTTTTTT; CDR3aa: CASSLGLAGGSGELFF
v_gene: TRBV7-2; j_gene: TRBJ1-2; len: 14; d_gene: TRBD1; abundance: NA; CDR3nt: TGTGCCAGCAGCTTGGGGACAGGAGACTATGGCTACACCTTC; CDR3aa: CASSLGTGDYGYTF
v_gene: TRBV29-1; j_gene: TRBJ1-2; len: 12; d_gene: NA; abundance: NA; CDR3nt: TGCAGCGTTGGATCGGGGGGCTATGGCTACACCTTC; CDR3aa: CSVGSGGYGYTF
v_gene: TRBV11-2; j_gene: TRBJ2-7; len: 13; d_gene: TRBD1; abundance: NA; CDR3nt: TGTGCCAGCAGTCAGACAGGGATCTACGAGCAGTACTTC; CDR3aa: CASSQTGIYEQYF
v_gene: TRBV10-3; j_gene: TRBJ1-5; len: 14; d_gene: NA; abundance: NA; CDR3nt: TGTGCCATCAGTGAGTCGATGATCAATCAGCCCCAGCATTTT; CDR3aa: CAISESMINQPQHF
v_gene: TRBV11-3; j_gene: TRBJ2-2; len: 17; d_gene: NA; abundance: NA; CDR3nt: TGTGCCAGCAGCTTTAGAAAATCTAGCGTGAACACCGGGGAGCTGTTTTTT; CDR3aa: CASSFRKSSVNTGELFF
v_gene: TRBV6-1; j_gene: TRBJ2-7; len: 15; d_gene: TRBD2; abundance: NA; CDR3nt: TGTGCCAGCAGACCTAGCGGGAGGATCTCCTACGAGCAGTACTTC; CDR3aa: CASRPSGRISYEQYF
v_gene: TRBV7-3; j_gene: TRBJ1-1; len: 15; d_gene: TRBD1; abundance: NA; CDR3nt: TGTGCCAGCAGCGCCCTCCCGGGACAGGGTTATGAAGCTTTCTTT; CDR3aa: CASSALPGQGYEAFF
v_gene: TRBV18; j_gene: TRBJ2-1; len: 16; d_gene: NA; abundance: NA; CDR3nt: TGTGCCAGCTCACTTCACCCGCCCGCCGGGTACAATGAGCAGTTCTTC; CDR3aa: CASSLHPPAGYNEQFF
v_gene: TRBV18; j_gene: TRBJ2-3; len: 15; d_gene: NA; abundance: few; CDR3nt: TGTGCCAGCTCACCTACGGGACTTAGCACAGATACGCAGTATTTT; CDR3aa: CASSPTGLSTDTQYF
v_gene: TRBV2; j_gene: TRBJ2-6; len: 18; d_gene: TRBD2; abundance: NA; CDR3nt: TGTGCCCTTCCATCGGCGGGAGGGAGGGGCTCTGGGGCCAACGTCCTGACTTTC; CDR3aa: CALPSAGGRGSGANVLTF
v_gene: TRBV5-1; j_gene: TRBJ1-1; len: 14; d_gene: NA; abundance: NA; CDR3nt: TGCGCCAGCAGCTTGGGGCGGCGGAACACTGAAGCTTTCTTT; CDR3aa: CASSLGRRNTEAFF
v_gene: TRBV15; j_gene: TRBJ1-1; len: 14; d_gene: TRBD1; abundance: NA; CDR3nt: TGTGCCACCAGCAGGGACAGGGAAAGACGGGGAGCTTTCTTT; CDR3aa: CATSRDRERRGAFF
v_gene: TRBV6-1; j_gene: TRBJ1-5; len: 13; d_gene: NA; abundance: NA; CDR3nt: TGTGCCAGCCAACGTAATAGCAATCAGCCCCAGCATTTT; CDR3aa: CASQRNSNQPQHF
v_gene: TRBV29-1; j_gene: TRBJ2-1; len: 13; d_gene: NA; abundance: NA; CDR3nt: TGCAGCGTTGGCGGTTTGTTCCACAATGAGCAGTTCTTC; CDR3aa: CSVGGLFHNEQFF